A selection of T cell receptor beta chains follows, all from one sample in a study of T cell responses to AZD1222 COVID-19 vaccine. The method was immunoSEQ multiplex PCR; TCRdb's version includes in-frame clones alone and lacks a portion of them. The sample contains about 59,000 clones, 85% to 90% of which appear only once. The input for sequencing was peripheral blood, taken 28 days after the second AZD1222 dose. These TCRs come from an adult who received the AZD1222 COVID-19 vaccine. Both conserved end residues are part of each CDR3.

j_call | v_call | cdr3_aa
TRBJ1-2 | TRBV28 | CASSTTPRTAAGYTF
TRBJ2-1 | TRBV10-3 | CAITEDNYNEQFF
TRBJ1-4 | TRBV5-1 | CASSLQGAREKLFF
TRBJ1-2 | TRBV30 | CAWSEGASYGYTF
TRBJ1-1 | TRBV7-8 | CASSLGGEAFF
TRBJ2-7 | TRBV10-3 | CAISDSYEQYF
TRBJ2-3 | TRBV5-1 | CASSLEGRASDTQYF
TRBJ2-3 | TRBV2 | CASSVLGKADTQYF
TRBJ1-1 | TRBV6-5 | CASRFGGKAFF
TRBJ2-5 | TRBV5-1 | CASSTGTSGRLLQETQYF
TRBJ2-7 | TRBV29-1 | CSARLAGHNSYEQYF
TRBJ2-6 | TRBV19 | CASSIDQSGGSSGANVLTF
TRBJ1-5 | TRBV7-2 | CASSPEGGPGQPQHF
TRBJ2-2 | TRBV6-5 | CASDPGQGSTGELFF
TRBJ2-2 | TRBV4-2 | CASSQHRQGYTGELFF
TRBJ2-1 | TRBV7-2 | CASSLELAYNEQFF
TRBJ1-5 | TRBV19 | CASSPGHIQPQHF